Each of the 20 T cell receptor beta chains below was sequenced from the same sample in a study of blood T cells in healthy people across ages (dated by TCRdb to the mid-2010s). Library preparation employed 5' RACE. The second PCR ran for roughly 7 to 12 cycles and used a J-beta primer mix along with a sample-barcoded 5' primer. Using fastp at Q25 and MiXCR, TCRdb reprocessed the public reads and kept productive beta chains. CDR3 protein duplicates are merged, each entry listing the most common genes and DNA. The sample includes roughly 1.9 million distinct CDR3 sequences, with around 40% observed a single time. 23% of the sample lies in the top ten. Sequencing was performed on blood. All receptors come from a human donor in good health.

This clonotype was seen only a few times. This sequence joins TRBV7-8 and TRBJ1-2, with 7 bases aligning to TRBD1. The CDR3 is 12 residues long. J was trimmed by 8 bases and V by 11 bases; bases with no gene match: 11. Germline V gives CDR1 SGHVS, CDR2 FQNEAQ. CDR3 coding DNA: TGTGCCTCTAGACAGGGCGAAGTAGGCTACACCTTC. It codes for CASRQGEVGYTF.

In this sample, this clonotype turned up a few times. V usage is TRBV4-3 and J usage is TRBJ1-1; weak D call: TRBD1 (6 bases). The germline V gene has CDR1 LGHNA and CDR2 YSLEER. The germline V and J ends were trimmed by 3 bases and 4 bases, with 12 bases remaining between them. This CDR3 has 14 residues. The CDR3 bases are TGCGCCAGCAGCCAGATACAGGGATTCACTGAAGCTTTCTTT. Protein sequence: CASSQIQGFTEAFF.

The chain has TRBV7-8 and TRBJ2-5; D remains unclear. The germline V gene has CDR1 SGHVS and CDR2 FQNEAQ. Deletions cut 5 bases from V and 5 bases from J, with 21 bases between. The CDR3 runs to 16 residues. The CDR3 loop is CASSPDRVRRWETQYF. CDR3 DNA sequence: TGTGCCAGCAGCCCAGATCGAGTGCGACGCTGGGAGACCCAGTACTTC. Full variable domain (missing parts from reference TRBV7-8 and TRBJ2-5): GAGVSQSPRYKVAKRGQDVALRCDPISGHVSLFWYQQALGQGPEFLTYFQNEAQLDKSGLPSDRFFAERPEGSVSTLKIQRTQQEDSAVYLCASSPDRVRRWETQYFGPGTRLLVL.

The rearrangement joins TRBV4-3 to TRBJ1-4; 8 bases agree with TRBD1. The germline V gene encodes CDR1 LGHNA and CDR2 YSLEER. The V segment lost 1 base and the J segment 5 bases; nucleotides outside the gene matches: 9. The CDR3 length is 17 residues. The CDR3 region is CASSQVDSGTGNEKLFF. CDR3 bases: TGCGCCAGCAGCCAAGTTGACTCCGGGACAGGCAATGAAAAACTGTTTTTT.

There are a few counts of this clonotype. The chain links TRBV5-1 to TRBJ1-1; TRBD1 aligns across 7 bases. This CDR3 comprises 12 residues. Germline V CDR1 and CDR2: SGHRS, YFSETQ. The ends lost 4 bases at V and 6 bases at J; junction bases unmatched: 3. The CDR3 region has the DNA TGCGCCAGCAGCGCCCAGGGGGCTGAAGCTTTCTTT. This translates into CASSAQGAEAFF.

This clonotype was seen only a few times. CDR3 protein: CASSDWGVDEQYF. The CDR3 DNA sequence: TGTGCCAGCAGCGACTGGGGTGTCGACGAGCAGTACTTC. The chain recombines TRBV7-9 with TRBJ2-7, with D unclear. V was cut by 5 bases and J by 5 bases, with 13 bases left in between. The CDR3 loop spans 13 amino acids. Germline V lookup: CDR1 SEHNR, CDR2 FQNEAQ (reference sequence).

The chain links TRBV7-9 to TRBJ1-2; D is perhaps TRBD1 (5 bases). The length of the CDR3 is 16 residues. Germline V CDR1 and CDR2: SEHNR, FQNEAQ (reference sequence). V was trimmed by 5 bases and J by 0 bases, leaving 16 bases between them. In nucleotides, the CDR3 is TGTGCCAGCAGCACCCACGGGACTGAAACTAACTATGGCTACACCTTC. Residues: CASSTHGTETNYGYTF.

This chain joins TRBV9 and TRBJ2-1; a possible D gene is TRBD2 (6 bases). This CDR3 comprises 15 residues. V was clipped by 3 bases and J by 1 base, with 11 bases between them. CDR1 SGDLS and CDR2 YYNGEE come from the germline V gene. DNA for the CDR3: TGTGCCAGCAGCGCTTCGGGACTTTCCTACAATGAGCAGTTCTTC. Its protein product is CASSASGLSYNEQFF.

The rearrangement links TRBV28 to TRBJ1-5; TRBD1 might be the D (5 bases). There are 14 residues in the CDR3. CDR1 and CDR2 from the germline V gene are MDHEN and SYDVKM. V dropped 4 bases and J dropped 6 bases, with 13 bases sitting between them. As DNA, the CDR3 is TGTGCCAGCAGTTCAGGGTGGGAGGGTCAGCCCCAGCATTTT. This sequence encodes CASSSGWEGQPQHF. Based on the CDR3 plus reference TRBV28 and TRBJ1-5, the full variable domain is DVKVTQSSRYLVKRTGEKVFLECVQDMDHENMFWYRQDPGLGLRLIYFSYDVKMKEKGDIPEGYSVSREKKERFSLILESASTNQTSMYLCASSSGWEGQPQHFGDGTRLSIL.

V usage is TRBV4-3 and J usage is TRBJ2-4, with 8 bases fitting TRBD2. The DNA end is more similar to TRBJ2-7, so the J call may be wrong. The germline gives CDR1 LGHNA, CDR2 YSLEER. The CDR3 runs 16 residues. As DNA, the CDR3 is TGCGCCAGCAGCCAAGAAACGGGGGGGGCCTCCTACGAGCAGTACTTC. Amino acids: CASSQETGGASYEQYF.

The chain links TRBV2 to TRBJ1-1; D remains ambiguous. V lost 4 bases and J 10 bases, leaving 16 bases between the germline ends. This CDR3 is 13 amino acids long. Germline V CDR1 and CDR2: SNHLY, FYNNEI. CDR3 amino acids: CASSVESRLGAFF. In nucleotides, the CDR3 is TGTGCCAGCAGTGTAGAGTCCCGATTAGGAGCTTTCTTT.

This clonotype has more than one count but fewer than ten. V is TRBV6-2 or TRBV6-3 and J is TRBJ1-5; TRBD1 might be the D (5 bases). The CDR3 extends over 15 amino acids. V was pared by 4 bases and J by 2 bases, with 12 bases between. The germline V gene encodes CDR1 MNHEY and CDR2 SVGEGT. CDR3 loop: CASSSRGVGNQPQHF. The CDR3 DNA sequence: TGTGCCAGCAGTTCCCGGGGGGTGGGCAATCAGCCCCAGCATTTT.

This clonotype was observed a few times. V is TRBV7-2 and J is TRBJ2-2; a possible D gene is TRBD1 (6 bases). This CDR3 contains 13 residues. From germline, CDR1 is SGHTA and CDR2 FQGNSA. Trimming stripped 3 bases from V and 6 bases from J, with 8 bases between. The CDR3 nucleotides read TGTGCCAGCAGCTTTAACAGGGCCGGGGAGCTGTTTTTT. Encoded protein: CASSFNRAGELFF.

This clonotype was observed a few times. In DNA, the CDR3 is TGCAGTGCTCCGTGGGCGGGGACCGCCACAGATACGCAGTATTTT. Protein sequence: CSAPWAGTATDTQYF. The chain is built from TRBV20-1 and TRBJ2-3; perhaps TRBD2 as D (6 bases). The CDR3 spans 15 residues. V was clipped by 5 bases and J by 2 bases, with 17 bases between them. Germline loops: CDR1 DFQATT, CDR2 SNEGSKA (reference sequence).

This chain joins TRBV6-5 and TRBJ1-1, with D possibly being TRBD1 (5 bases). The germline CDR1 and CDR2 sequences are MNHEY and SVGAGI. This CDR3 contains 16 residues. The V end was cut by 6 bases, the J end by 0 bases, with 17 bases between. The CDR3 here is CASSPGHHWMNTEAFF. Written as DNA, the CDR3 is TGTGCCAGCAGCCCAGGACATCACTGGATGAACACTGAAGCTTTCTTT.

This clonotype was counted a few times. The J gene is TRBJ1-2, the V gene TRBV5-6; 9 bases match TRBD1. Trimming cost V 1 base and J 5 bases; bases outside gene matches: 6. Germline V gene data show CDR1 as SGHDT and CDR2 as YYEEEE. The CDR3 has 15 amino acids. The CDR3 loop reads CASSLMGTGTYGYTF. CDR3 sequence (DNA): TGTGCCAGCAGCTTGATGGGGACAGGGACTTATGGCTACACCTTC.

This chain connects TRBV5-1 to TRBJ2-7; TRBD2 is a possible D gene (6 bases). Trimming removed 0 bases from V and 1 base from J, with 17 bases in between. This CDR3 has 17 amino acids. CDR1 is SGHRS and CDR2 is YFSETQ in the germline V gene. CDR3 bases: TGCGCCAGCAGCTTGGGTCGCCTTGCGGGGAGATCCTACGAGCAGTACTTC. This gives the protein CASSLGRLAGRSYEQYF.

This clonotype has more than one count but fewer than ten. This rearrangement joins TRBV2 to TRBJ1-1; TRBD1 is a possible D gene (5 bases). Germline CDR1 is SNHLY and CDR2 is FYNNEI. This CDR3 is 13 amino acids long. V was shortened by 4 bases and J by 6 bases, with 12 bases between the two germline ends. As DNA, the CDR3 is TGTGCCAGCAGTGGGGGAGGGGCGGCTGAAGCTTTCTTT. It yields the protein CASSGGGAAEAFF. Combining the CDR3 with reference TRBV2 and TRBJ1-1 gives the whole variable domain EPEVTQTPSHQVTQMGQEVILRCVPISNHLYFYWYRQILGQKVEFLVSFYNNEISEKSEIFDDQFSVERPDGSNFTLKIRSTKLEDSAMYFCASSGGGAAEAFFGQGTRLTVV.

Concerning this clonotype: Relative to the germline gene, one junction end is altered; a read error may explain this. The V call is TRBV11-1, the J call TRBJ2-3, with 7 bases fitting TRBD2. Germline CDR1 SGHAT, CDR2 FQDESV (reference sequence). CDR3 length equals 15 residues. CDR3 amino acids: CASSLRDYLTDAQYF. In DNA form, the CDR3 reads TGTGCCAGCAGCTTAAGGGACTACCTCACAGATGCGCAGTATTTT.

This clonotype was observed once. J is TRBJ1-1 and V is TRBV5-5; D gene unclear. The CDR3 runs 14 residues. Germline values: CDR1 SGHKS, CDR2 YYEKEE (reference sequence). Trimming removed 4 bases from V and 6 bases from J, with 16 bases in between. As DNA, the CDR3 is TGTGCCAGCAGCGGATGGCGGGGAAGCGCTGAAGCTTTCTTT. Protein: CASSGWRGSAEAFF.